A single sample gave rise to the 9 T cell receptor beta chains below, sequenced in a study of T cell responses to AZD1222 COVID-19 vaccine. Clones were sequenced by immunoSEQ multiplex PCR, and TCRdb holds only the in-frame ones, with some missing. Counted here are under 200,000 clones, less than 95% occurring once; the ten biggest clones make up 0.6% to 0.7%. Sequences were derived from peripheral blood, sampled on day 0 of AZD1222 vaccination. The receptors derive from an adult in good health.

The chain has TRBV30 and TRBJ2-1; TRBD2 matches 12 bases. This CDR3 is 17 amino acids long. Trimming at V came to 2 bases and at J to 2 bases, leaving 7 bases not matched to a gene. Per germline, CDR1 GTSNPN and CDR2 SVGIG (reference sequence). This CDR3 is CAWSSTRTSGTYNEQFF. The DNA of the CDR3 is TGTGCCTGGAGTTCCACCCGGACTAGCGGGACCTACAATGAGCAGTTCTTC.

The chain joins TRBV5-1 to TRBJ2-3; tentatively, D is TRBD1 (6 bases). CDR1 is SGHRS and CDR2 is YFSETQ in the germline V gene. The CDR3 has 15 amino acids. Trimming removed 5 bases from V and 5 bases from J, with 18 bases in between. DNA of the CDR3: TGCGCCAGCAGAGCCAGAACAGGGCAAGAAGATACGCAGTATTTT. This encodes CASRARTGQEDTQYF.

The V and J genes are TRBV20-1 and TRBJ1-2, with D unclear. This CDR3 has 11 residues. Per the germline V gene, CDR1 is DFQATT and CDR2 is SNEGSKA (reference sequence). V lost 6 bases and J 2 bases, leaving 7 bases between the germline ends. CDR3 in DNA: TGCAGTGCCCCCGCAAACTATGGCTACACCTTC. It translates to CSAPANYGYTF.

The chain couples TRBV28 to TRBJ2-1; D not resolved. The CDR3 covers 11 residues. Trimming left V 8 bases short and J 10 bases short, with 12 bases between. CDR1 is MDHEN, CDR2 SYDVKM, per germline. This CDR3 is CASLRGREQFF. CDR3 DNA sequence: TGTGCCAGCCTTCGAGGCAGGGAGCAGTTCTTC.

CDR3 bases: TGCGCCAGCAGACAGGGGAGAGGATCACCCCTCCACTTT. Translating gives CASRQGRGSPLHF. This chain uses TRBV10-1 with TRBJ1-6; 7 nucleotides match TRBD1. The V gene end was trimmed by 6 bases and the J gene end by 10 bases; junction bases not matched to a gene: 6. Germline V gene sequence: CDR1 WNHNN, CDR2 SYGVQD (reference sequence). This CDR3 is 13 amino acids long.

The rearrangement joins TRBV5-1 to TRBJ1-1, with 9 nucleotides matching TRBD1. Unmatched junction bases numbered 10, after V lost 0 bases and J lost 10 bases. The V gene's germline CDR1 is SGHRS and CDR2 YFSETQ. There are 15 residues in the CDR3. In DNA, the CDR3 is TGCGCCAGCAGCTTGGCGGGACAGGGTAGATCGAGAGCTTTCTTT. It codes for CASSLAGQGRSRAFF.

The chain has TRBV28 and TRBJ1-1, with D unresolved. CDR1 and CDR2 (germline): MDHEN, SYDVKM. The CDR3 contains 13 residues. The V and J ends lost 6 bases and 3 bases respectively, with 11 bases between them. CDR3 protein: CASRFRWDTEAFF. The CDR3 DNA follows: TGTGCCAGCAGATTTCGATGGGACACTGAAGCTTTCTTT.

This chain joins TRBV5-4 and TRBJ1-2; possibly TRBD1 for D (5 bases). V was trimmed by 6 bases and J by 4 bases, leaving 16 bases between them. The CDR3 contains 14 residues. The germline V gene encodes CDR1 SGHNT and CDR2 YYREEE (reference sequence). CDR3 DNA: TGTGCCAGCATCTCACCAGGGAAAGGCTATGGCTACACCTTC. It yields the protein CASISPGKGYGYTF.

This chain uses TRBV6-5 with TRBJ1-1; TRBD1 aligns across 9 bases. This CDR3 region has 15 residues. CDR1 is MNHEY, CDR2 SVGAGI, per germline. Losses at the gene ends were 6 bases for V and 4 bases for J; bases not matched to a gene: 9. The CDR3 is CASSGLQGAATEAFF. As DNA, the CDR3 is TGTGCCAGCAGCGGACTACAGGGGGCGGCCACTGAAGCTTTCTTT.